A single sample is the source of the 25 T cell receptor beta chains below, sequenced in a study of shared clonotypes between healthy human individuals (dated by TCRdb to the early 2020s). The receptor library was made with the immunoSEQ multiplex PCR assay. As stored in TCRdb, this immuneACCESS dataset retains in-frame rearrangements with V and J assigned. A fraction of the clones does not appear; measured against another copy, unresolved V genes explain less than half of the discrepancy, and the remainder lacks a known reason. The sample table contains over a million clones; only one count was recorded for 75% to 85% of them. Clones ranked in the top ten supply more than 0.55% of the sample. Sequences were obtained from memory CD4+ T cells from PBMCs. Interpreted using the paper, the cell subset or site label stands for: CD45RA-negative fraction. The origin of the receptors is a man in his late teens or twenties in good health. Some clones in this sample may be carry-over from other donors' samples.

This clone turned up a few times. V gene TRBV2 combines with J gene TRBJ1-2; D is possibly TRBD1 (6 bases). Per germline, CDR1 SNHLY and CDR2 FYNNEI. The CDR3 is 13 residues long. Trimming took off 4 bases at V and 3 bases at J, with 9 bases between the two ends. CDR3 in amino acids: CASSAGVDYGYTF. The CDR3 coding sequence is TGTGCCAGCAGTGCAGGGGTTGACTATGGCTACACCTTC. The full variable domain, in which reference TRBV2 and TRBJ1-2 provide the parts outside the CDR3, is EPEVTQTPSHQVTQMGQEVILRCVPISNHLYFYWYRQILGQKVEFLVSFYNNEISEKSEIFDDQFSVERPDGSNFTLKIRSTKLEDSAMYFCASSAGVDYGYTFGSGTRLTVV.

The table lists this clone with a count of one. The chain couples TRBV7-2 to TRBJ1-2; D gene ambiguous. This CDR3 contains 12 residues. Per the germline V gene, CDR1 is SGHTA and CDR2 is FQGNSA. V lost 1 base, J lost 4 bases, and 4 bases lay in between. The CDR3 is CASSLGLYGYTF. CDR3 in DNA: TGTGCCAGCAGCTTAGGGCTCTATGGCTACACCTTC.

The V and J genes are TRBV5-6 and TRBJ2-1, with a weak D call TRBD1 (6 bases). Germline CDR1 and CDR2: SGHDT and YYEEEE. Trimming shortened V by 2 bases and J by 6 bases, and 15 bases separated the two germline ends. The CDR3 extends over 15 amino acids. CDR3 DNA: TGTGCCAGCAGCTTCCGTTTGACAGGACGCAATGAGCAGTTCTTC. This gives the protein CASSFRLTGRNEQFF.

CDR3 sequence: CASSFGRGSSYNSPLHF. As DNA, the CDR3 is TGTGCCAGCAGTTTCGGCAGGGGGAGCTCCTATAATTCACCCCTCCACTTT. The chain is built from TRBV27 and TRBJ1-6, with 7 bases aligning to TRBD1. Unmatched junction bases numbered 5, after V lost 3 bases and J lost 0 bases. The CDR3 length is 17 residues. Germline-derived CDR1 and CDR2 are MNHEY and SMNVEV (reference sequence).

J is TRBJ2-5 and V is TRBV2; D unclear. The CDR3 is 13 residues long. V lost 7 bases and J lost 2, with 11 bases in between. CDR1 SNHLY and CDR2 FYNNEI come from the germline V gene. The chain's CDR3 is CASIGINQETQYF. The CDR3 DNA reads TGTGCCAGCATTGGTATCAATCAAGAGACCCAGTACTTC.

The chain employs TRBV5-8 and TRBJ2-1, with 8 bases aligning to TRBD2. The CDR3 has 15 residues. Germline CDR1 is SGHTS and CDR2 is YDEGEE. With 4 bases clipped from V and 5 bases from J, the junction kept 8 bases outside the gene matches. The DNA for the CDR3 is TGTGCCAGCAGCCTGGCACTAGCGGACAACAATGAGCAGTTCTTC. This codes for CASSLALADNNEQFF.

The CDR3: CASSLWTDVGITEAFF. The CDR3 DNA reads as TGTGCCAGCAGTTTATGGACAGATGTCGGTATCACTGAAGCTTTCTTT. The chain links TRBV28 to TRBJ1-1, with D possibly matching TRBD1 (5 bases). V was pared by 0 bases and J by 4 bases, with 15 bases between. The CDR3 is made up of 16 amino acids. Germline V CDR1 and CDR2: MDHEN, SYDVKM.

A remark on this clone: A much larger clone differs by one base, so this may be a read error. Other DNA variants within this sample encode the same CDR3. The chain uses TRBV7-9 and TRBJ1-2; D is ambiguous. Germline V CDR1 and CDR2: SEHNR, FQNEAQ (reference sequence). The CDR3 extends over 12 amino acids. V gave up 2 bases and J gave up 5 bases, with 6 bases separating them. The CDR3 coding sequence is TGTGCCAGCAGCTTATCCAGTTATGGCTACACCTTC. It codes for CASSLSSYGYTF.

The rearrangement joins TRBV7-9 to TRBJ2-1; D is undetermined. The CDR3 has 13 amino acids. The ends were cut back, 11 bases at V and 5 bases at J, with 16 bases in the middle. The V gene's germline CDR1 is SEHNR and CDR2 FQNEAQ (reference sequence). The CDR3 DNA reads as TGTGCCGGAGAAGACTTCCGCAACAATGAGCAGTTCTTC. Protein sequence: CAGEDFRNNEQFF.

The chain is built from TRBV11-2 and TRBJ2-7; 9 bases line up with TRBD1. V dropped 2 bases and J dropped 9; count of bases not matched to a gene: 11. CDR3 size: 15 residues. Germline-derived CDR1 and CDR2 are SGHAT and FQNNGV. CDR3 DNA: TGTGCCAGCAGCTTAAACCCCGGGACAGGGCCCTTGCAGTACTTC. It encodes CASSLNPGTGPLQYF.

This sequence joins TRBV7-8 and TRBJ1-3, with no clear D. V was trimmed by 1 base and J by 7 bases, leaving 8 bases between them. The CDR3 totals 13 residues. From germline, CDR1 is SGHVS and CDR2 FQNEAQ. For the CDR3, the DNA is TGTGCCAGCAGCTTAGAAGGCTCCAACACCATATATTTT. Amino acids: CASSLEGSNTIYF.

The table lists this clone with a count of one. The CDR3, as DNA: TGTGCCAGCAGTGATTGGGGCCGACCCTACGAGCAGTACTTC. It encodes CASSDWGRPYEQYF. The V call is TRBV6-1, the J call TRBJ2-7; a possible D gene is TRBD1 (5 bases). This CDR3 is 14 amino acids long. Germline V gene data show CDR1 as MNHNS and CDR2 as SASEGT. V lost 3 bases and J lost 2, with 11 bases in between.

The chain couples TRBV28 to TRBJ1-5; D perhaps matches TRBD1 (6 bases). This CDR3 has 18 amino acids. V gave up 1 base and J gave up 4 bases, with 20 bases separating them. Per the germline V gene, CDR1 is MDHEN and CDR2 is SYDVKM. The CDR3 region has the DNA TGTGCCAGCAGTTTATTCCCGGACAGTCACAGTGTGAATCAGCCCCAGCATTTT. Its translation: CASSLFPDSHSVNQPQHF.

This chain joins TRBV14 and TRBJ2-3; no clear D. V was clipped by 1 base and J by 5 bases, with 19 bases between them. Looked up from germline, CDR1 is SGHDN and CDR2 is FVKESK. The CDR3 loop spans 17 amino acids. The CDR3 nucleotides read TGTGCCAGCAGCCAAGGTATTTTGGGCATCCCGGGAGATACGCAGTATTTT. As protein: CASSQGILGIPGDTQYF.

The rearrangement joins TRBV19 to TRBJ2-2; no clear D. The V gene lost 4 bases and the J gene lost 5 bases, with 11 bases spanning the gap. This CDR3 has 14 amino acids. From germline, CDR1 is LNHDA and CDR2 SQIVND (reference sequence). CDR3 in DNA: TGTGCCAGTAGTACTTCTGTCACAACCGGGGAGCTGTTTTTT. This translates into CASSTSVTTGELFF.

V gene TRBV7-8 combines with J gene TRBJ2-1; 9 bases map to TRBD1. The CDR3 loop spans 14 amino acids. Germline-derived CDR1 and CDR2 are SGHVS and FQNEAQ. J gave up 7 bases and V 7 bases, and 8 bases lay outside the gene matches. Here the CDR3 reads CASTLRGTGNEQFF. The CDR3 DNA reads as TGTGCCAGCACCCTCCGGGGGACAGGGAATGAGCAGTTCTTC. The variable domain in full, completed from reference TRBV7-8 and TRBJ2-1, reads GAGVSQSPRYKVAKRGQDVALRCDPISGHVSLFWYQQALGQGPEFLTYFQNEAQLDKSGLPSDRFFAERPEGSVSTLKIQRTQQEDSAVYLCASTLRGTGNEQFFGPGTRLTVL.

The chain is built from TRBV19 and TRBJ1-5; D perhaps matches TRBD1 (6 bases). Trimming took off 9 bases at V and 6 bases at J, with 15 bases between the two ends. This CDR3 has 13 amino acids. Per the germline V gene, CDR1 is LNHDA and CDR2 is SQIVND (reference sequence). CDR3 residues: CASDHRAAQPQHF. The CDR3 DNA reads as TGTGCCAGCGACCACAGGGCCGCTCAGCCCCAGCATTTT.

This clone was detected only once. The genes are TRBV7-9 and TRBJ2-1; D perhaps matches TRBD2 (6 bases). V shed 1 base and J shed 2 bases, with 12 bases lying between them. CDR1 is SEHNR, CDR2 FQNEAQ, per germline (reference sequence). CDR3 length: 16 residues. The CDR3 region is CASSLGLGRTYNEQFF. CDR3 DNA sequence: TGTGCCAGCAGCTTAGGTCTCGGGAGAACCTACAATGAGCAGTTCTTC.

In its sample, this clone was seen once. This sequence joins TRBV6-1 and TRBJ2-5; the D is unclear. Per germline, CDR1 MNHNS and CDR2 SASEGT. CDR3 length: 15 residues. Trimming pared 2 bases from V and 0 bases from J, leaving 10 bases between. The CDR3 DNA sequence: TGTGCCAGCAGTGAATATAGCCAGTACCAAGAGACCCAGTACTTC. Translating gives CASSEYSQYQETQYF.

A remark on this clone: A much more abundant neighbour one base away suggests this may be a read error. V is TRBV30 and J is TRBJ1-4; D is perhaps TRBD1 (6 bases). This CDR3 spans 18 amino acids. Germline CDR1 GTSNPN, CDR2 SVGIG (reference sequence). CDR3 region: CAWSSTKRGTLVGEKLLF. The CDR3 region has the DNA TGTGCCTGGAGTTCCACCAAGCGCGGGACATTAGTAGGTGAAAAACTGCTTTTT.

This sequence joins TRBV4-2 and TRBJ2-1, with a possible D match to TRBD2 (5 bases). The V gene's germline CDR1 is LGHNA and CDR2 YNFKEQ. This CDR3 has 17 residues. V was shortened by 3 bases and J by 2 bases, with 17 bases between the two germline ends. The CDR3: CASSHVRPDSTYNEQFF. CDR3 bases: TGTGCCAGCAGCCACGTAAGGCCGGACTCCACCTACAATGAGCAGTTCTTC.

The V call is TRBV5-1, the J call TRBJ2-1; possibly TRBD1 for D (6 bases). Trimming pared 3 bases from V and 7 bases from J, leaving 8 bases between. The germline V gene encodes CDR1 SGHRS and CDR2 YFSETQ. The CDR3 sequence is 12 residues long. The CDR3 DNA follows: TGCGCCAGCAGCTACCAGGGGAATGAGCAGTTCTTC. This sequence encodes CASSYQGNEQFF. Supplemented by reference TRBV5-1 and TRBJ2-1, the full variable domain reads KAGVTQTPRYLIKTRGQQVTLSCSPISGHRSVSWYQQTPGQGLQFLFEYFSETQRNKGNFPGRFSGRQFSNSRSEMNVSTLELGDSALYLCASSYQGNEQFFGPGTRLTVL.

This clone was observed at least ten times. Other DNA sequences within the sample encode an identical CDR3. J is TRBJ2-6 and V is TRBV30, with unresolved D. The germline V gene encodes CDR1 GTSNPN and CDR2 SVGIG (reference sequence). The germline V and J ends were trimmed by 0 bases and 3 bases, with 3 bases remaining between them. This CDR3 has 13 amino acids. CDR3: CAWSVGGANVLTF. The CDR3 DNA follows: TGTGCCTGGAGTGTGGGTGGGGCCAACGTCCTGACTTTC.

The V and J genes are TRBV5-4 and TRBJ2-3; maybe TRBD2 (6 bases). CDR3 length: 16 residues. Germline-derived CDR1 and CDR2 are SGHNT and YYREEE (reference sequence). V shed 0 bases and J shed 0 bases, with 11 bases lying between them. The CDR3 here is CASSLVLAGSTDTQYF. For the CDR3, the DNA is TGTGCCAGCAGCTTGGTGCTGGCGGGGAGCACAGATACGCAGTATTTT. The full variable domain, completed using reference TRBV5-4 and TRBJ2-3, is ETGVTQSPTHLIKTRGQQVTLRCSSQSGHNTVSWYQQALGQGPQFIFQYYREEENGRGNFPPRFSGLQFPNYSSELNVNALELDDSALYLCASSLVLAGSTDTQYFGPGTRLTVL.

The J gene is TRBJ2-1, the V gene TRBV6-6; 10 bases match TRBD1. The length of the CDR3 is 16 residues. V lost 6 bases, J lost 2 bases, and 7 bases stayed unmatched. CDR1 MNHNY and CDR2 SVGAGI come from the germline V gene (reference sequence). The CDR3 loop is CASSNPGTGAYNEQFF. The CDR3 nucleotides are TGTGCCAGCAGCAATCCCGGGACAGGGGCCTACAATGAGCAGTTCTTC.